The text below deals with one T cell receptor (beta chain). Its specificity is not known. This CDR3 spans 14 amino acids. The germline V gene has CDR1 SGHRS and CDR2 YFSETQ. TCRdb reprocessed the 5' RACE reads, with one entry per CDR3 protein and no DNA. This table holds some 200,000 distinct CDR3 sequences. This sample is part of a study of monozygotic twins with inflammatory bowel disease. Whole-study results and caveats: Discrimination among different T cell subtypes was not achievable. Patients got different immunosuppressive treatments, which may have made their repertoires more variable.

This chain joins TRBV5-1 and TRBJ2-3; checking the TCRdb D call of TRBD2 is not possible without DNA. This clonotype was obtained from a human donor with ulcerative colitis or Crohn's disease, or a healthy co-twin of an affected twin (not recorded which). Specimen: blood. CDR3 region: CASGLEWLRDTQYF.